The clone carrying this T cell receptor beta chain was seen a single time. This specimen belongs to a study of radiotherapy plus CTLA-4 blockade in lung cancer. Whole-study context: With 25% to 40% of patients having disease control, objective responses were seen in approximately 19%.

Produced via immunoSEQ multiplex PCR; TCRdb's table is partial and in-frame only. There are about 38,000 clones in the sample; 80% to 90% occur only once, and roughly 23% lies in the top ten. The study gave focal radiation plus ipilimumab CTLA-4 blockade to patients with chemo-refractory metastatic non-small-cell lung cancer. Germline CDR1 is MNHEY and CDR2 is SVGAGI. V lost 6 bases and J lost 3, with 12 bases in between. The CDR3 is 13 amino acids. The origin of this receptor is a human donor with non-small cell lung cancer whose response to radiotherapy plus ipilimumab could not be evaluated. Here the sequenced sample was peripheral blood, taken from a patient treated with radiotherapy plus ipilimumab. This chain joins TRBV6-5 and TRBJ2-7, with a tentative D call TRBD2 (5 bases). CDR3 sequence: CASRGGPSYEQYF. The CDR3 DNA reads as TGTGCCAGCAGGGGCGGGCCAAGCTACGAGCAGTACTTC.